This T cell receptor (beta chain) was found in a study of cytomegalovirus exposure and HLA in healthy donors. Study outcomes and limitations: The authors listed 150 or so TCR beta chains as cytomegalovirus-associated.

Both 60 Vbeta primers and 13 Jbeta primers went into the PCR. This table comes from immunoSEQ multiplex PCR, and its TCRdb copy is limited to in-frame clones, with some not included. The sample consists of approximately 100,000 clones, 55% to 75% of them appearing once. A word on this clone: Its antigen is not known.

The V gene's germline CDR1 is LGHNA and CDR2 YNFKEQ. This CDR3 contains 15 residues. Trimming stripped 0 bases from V and 4 bases from J, with 9 bases between. This sequence joins TRBV4-2 and TRBJ2-2; D perhaps matches TRBD2 (6 bases). The receptor comes from a man aged 30-40 years in good health and CMV-seropositive. The sequenced sample consisted of PBMCs. The CDR3 DNA sequence: TGTGCCAGCAGCCAAGATCTGGGGGGCACCGGGGAGCTGTTTTTT. It yields the protein CASSQDLGGTGELFF.